The 7 T cell receptor beta chains given below trace back to one sample, sequenced in a study of cytomegalovirus exposure and HLA in healthy donors. PCR used 60 Vbeta primers and 13 Jbeta primers. Sequenced by immunoSEQ multiplex PCR; TCRdb stores in-frame clones only, minus some. The sample comprises approximately 160,000 clones, roughly 80% of which are singletons, and about 4.9% rests with the top ten. The source material was PBMCs. The receptor source for this set is a male donor in good health and CMV-seronegative.

The chain employs TRBV21-1 and TRBJ2-2; the table's D gene call, TRBD1, was not cross checked with the DNA. TRBV21-1 is flagged as a pseudogene. This CDR3 is built from 14 residues. The CDR3 sequence is CASNSTGNTGELFF. In DNA form, the CDR3 reads TGTGCCAGCAATAGTACAGGGAACACCGGGGAGCTGTTTTTT.

This chain uses TRBV27 with TRBJ2-3; 7 bases align to TRBD1. V gave up 8 bases and J gave up 14 bases; unmatched junction bases: 7. CDR1 and CDR2 from the germline V gene are MNHEY and SMNVEV (reference sequence). This CDR3 has 10 residues. The CDR3: CASVRDSSYF. As DNA, the CDR3 is TGTGCCAGCGTTCGGGACAGTTCGTATTTT.

The V call is TRBV6-5, the J call TRBJ2-3; D is uncertain. V lost 3 bases, J lost 5 bases, and 12 bases lay in between. Germline V gene sequence: CDR1 MNHEY, CDR2 SVGAGI. The CDR3 extends over 14 amino acids. CDR3 nucleotide sequence: TGTGCCAGCAGTTATAGTACCCGAGGAGATACGCAGTATTTT. Amino acid sequence: CASSYSTRGDTQYF.

The genes are TRBV7-9 and TRBJ2-7; 9 nucleotides line up with TRBD2. Looked up from germline, CDR1 is SEHNR and CDR2 is FQNEAQ (reference sequence). The CDR3 runs 16 residues. Unmatched junction bases numbered 11, after V lost 5 bases and J lost 3 bases. CDR3 DNA sequence: TGTGCCAGCAGCCAATTAGCGGGGGCTGCTATCTACGAGCAGTACTTC. This codes for CASSQLAGAAIYEQYF.

The chain joins TRBV27 to TRBJ2-3, with 9 bases lining up with TRBD1. This CDR3 has 15 residues. J gave up 3 bases and V 3 bases, and 4 bases lay outside the gene matches. The germline V gene encodes CDR1 MNHEY and CDR2 SMNVEV (reference sequence). The CDR3 nucleotides read TGTGCCAGCAGTTTTCTTGGACAGGGGACAGATACGCAGTATTTT. The encoded protein is CASSFLGQGTDTQYF.

The chain links TRBV18 to TRBJ1-2; 7 nucleotides line up with TRBD1. The CDR3 loop spans 14 amino acids. V was clipped by 5 bases and J by 5 bases; unmatched bases: 8. The germline gives CDR1 KGHSH, CDR2 LQKENI. CDR3 in amino acids: CASSSYQGGYGYTF. The CDR3 DNA reads as TGTGCCAGCTCATCTTATCAGGGGGGTTATGGCTACACCTTC.

The genes are TRBV7-2 and TRBJ2-3; D gene uncertain. The V and J ends lost 5 bases and 0 bases respectively, with 6 bases between them. The CDR3 extends over 13 amino acids. Looked up from germline, CDR1 is SGHTA and CDR2 is FQGNSA. CDR3 residues: CASSPPSTDTQYF. The DNA for the CDR3 is TGTGCCAGCAGCCCCCCTAGCACAGATACGCAGTATTTT.